This T cell receptor beta chain is from a study of blood T cell repertoires in COVID-19. Study overall: Nucleic acid was either cDNA or gDNA, and it came from T cells, B-cell-depleted T cells, or PBMCs.

The assay was immunoSEQ multiplex PCR, and TCRdb's table has in-frame clones only and misses some. There are some 210,000 clones in the sample; approximately 80% occur only once, and about 9.3% lies in the top ten. Turning to this clone: One end of the junction varies from germline; a read error may be responsible.

Germline loops: CDR1 SGHRS, CDR2 YFSETQ. The CDR3 totals 14 residues. The TCR sequence derives from a man aged 35 to 55 who had recovered from COVID-19. The gene calls are TRBV5-1 and TRBJ1-1; TRBD1 agrees at 7 bases. Sequencing used PBMCs or T cells enriched from blood (not recorded which). CDR3 protein: CASTLGQQNTEAFF. The CDR3 coding sequence is TGCGCCAGCACCTTGGGACAGCAGAACACTGAAGCTTTCTTT.